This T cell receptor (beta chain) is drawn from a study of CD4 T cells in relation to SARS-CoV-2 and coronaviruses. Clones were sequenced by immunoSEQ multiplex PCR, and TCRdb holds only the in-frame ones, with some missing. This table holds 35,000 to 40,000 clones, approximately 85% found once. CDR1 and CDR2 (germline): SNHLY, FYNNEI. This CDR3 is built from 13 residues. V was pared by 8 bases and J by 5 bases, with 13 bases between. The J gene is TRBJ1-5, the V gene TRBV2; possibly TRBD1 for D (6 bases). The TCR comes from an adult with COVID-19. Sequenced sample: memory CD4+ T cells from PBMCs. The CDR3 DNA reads TGTGCCAGCCGCAGGGAGGGGGATCAGCCCCAGCATTTT. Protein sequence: CASRREGDQPQHF.